The 19 T cell receptor beta chains presented below share a single source sample, sequenced in a study of blood T cell repertoires in COVID-19 (dated by TCRdb to 2020 to 2022). The library was made by the immunoSEQ multiplex PCR assay. TCRdb took this table from immuneACCESS and kept in-frame rearrangements with V and J called. Such tables lack part of the clones; where checked against another copy, unresolved V genes explain under half of the gap, and the rest is unexplained. The sample table shows about 270,000 clones, and approximately 83% are seen once. Clones ranked in the top ten supply roughly 15% of the sample. Sequencing was performed on peripheral blood. The receptor source for this set is a human donor in a cohort sampled during active COVID-19.

The CDR3 region is CASSRPGNEDEKLFF. The CDR3 DNA follows: TGTGCCAGCAGCCGCCCGGGAAACGAGGATGAAAAACTGTTTTTT. The chain joins TRBV5-5 to TRBJ1-4, with D uncertain. The CDR3 covers 15 residues. Looked up from germline, CDR1 is SGHKS and CDR2 is YYEKEE (reference sequence). V dropped 4 bases and J dropped 6 bases, with 16 bases sitting between them.

CDR3 sequence reads: CAISHSPSGPYNEQFF. In DNA form, the CDR3 reads TGTGCCATCAGTCATTCACCTAGCGGGCCCTACAATGAGCAGTTCTTC. V is TRBV10-3 and J is TRBJ2-1; 8 bases map to TRBD2. CDR3 length: 16 amino acids. Trimming cost V 5 bases and J 2 bases; bases outside gene matches: 8. Germline values: CDR1 ENHRY, CDR2 SYGVKD.

V and J are TRBV5-4 and TRBJ1-2; 7 bases fit TRBD1. The V and J ends lost 5 bases and 8 bases, in that order; junction bases with no gene match: 6. The CDR3 sequence is 12 residues long. In germline, CDR1 is SGHNT, CDR2 YYREEE (reference sequence). The CDR3 DNA follows: TGTGCCAGCAGGCAAGACAGGGCAGGCTACACCTTC. Residues: CASRQDRAGYTF.

This clone has only one observation. The chain joins TRBV9 to TRBJ2-3; 11 positions agree with TRBD2. Germline V CDR1 and CDR2: SGDLS, YYNGEE. The J segment lost 2 bases and the V segment lost 3 bases, leaving 5 bases of the junction unmatched. There are 16 residues in the CDR3. CDR3 region: CASSGRLAGNTDTQYF. The CDR3 bases are TGTGCCAGCAGCGGCCGACTAGCGGGGAACACAGATACGCAGTATTTT.

The count of this clone is one. This chain uses TRBV30 with TRBJ1-1; unclear D gene. CDR1 is GTSNPN, CDR2 SVGIG, per germline (reference sequence). V lost 2 bases, J lost 5 bases, and 12 bases lay in between. This CDR3 is built from 13 residues. CDR3 DNA: TGTGCCTGGAGTCCGCAGTATCTGACTGAAGCTTTCTTT. Protein: CAWSPQYLTEAFF.

CDR3 region: CASSSLGLTDTQYF. The CDR3 DNA is TGCGCCAGCAGCTCACTAGGCCTCACAGATACGCAGTATTTT. The chain has TRBV5-1 and TRBJ2-3; D is possibly TRBD2 (5 bases). The V gene lost 3 bases and the J gene lost 2 bases, with 10 bases spanning the gap. Germline V gene lookup returns CDR1 SGHRS and CDR2 YFSETQ. The CDR3 runs to 14 residues.

As for this clone: The DNA is left out, because the CDR3 cannot be placed on it with certainty; the CDR3 is given as TCRdb lists it. The chain's CDR3 is CTSSPWAQGATEAFF. The gene calls are TRBV1 and TRBJ1-1; the table's D call of TRBD1 was not tested on the DNA. TRBV1 is marked as a pseudogene. The CDR3 is made up of 15 amino acids, end residues included.

The chain carries TRBV6-6 and TRBJ2-5; the D gene is possibly TRBD1 (6 bases). The CDR3 runs 13 residues. From germline, CDR1 is MNHNY and CDR2 SVGAGI (reference sequence). The V end lost 6 bases, the J end lost 5 bases, and 13 bases lay between the germline ends. CDR3 DNA: TGTGCCAGCAGGACACAGGGCGGGGAGACCCAGTACTTC. Its translation: CASRTQGGETQYF.

The chain is built from TRBV19 and TRBJ2-7; the match to TRBD2 covers 7 bases. The germline gives CDR1 LNHDA, CDR2 SQIVND (reference sequence). CDR3 size: 12 residues. The trim removed 7 bases at V and 3 bases at J, leaving 3 bases unmatched. CDR3 amino acids: CASNGGGYEQYF. CDR3 in DNA: TGTGCCAGTAACGGCGGGGGCTACGAGCAGTACTTC.

This clone was seen a handful of times. The chain has TRBV24-1 and TRBJ2-2; 9 positions agree with TRBD2. V lost 11 bases to trimming and J lost 4 bases; unmatched junction nucleotides: 7. CDR3 length: 14 residues. Germline V CDR1 and CDR2: KGHDR, SFDVKD. Here the CDR3 reads CAIRGRAGTGELFF. DNA of the CDR3: TGTGCCATACGCGGGAGGGCCGGCACCGGGGAGCTGTTTTTT.

The rearrangement links TRBV6-2 or TRBV6-3 to TRBJ1-2; 8 bases agree with TRBD1. The CDR3 spans 15 residues. Germline CDR1 and CDR2: MNHEY and SVGEGT. V lost 5 bases to trimming and J lost 9 bases; unmatched junction nucleotides: 14. The CDR3 region has the DNA TGTGCCAGCAGTACTCCCGGTGAAGACAGGGGCAGCTACACCTTC. As protein: CASSTPGEDRGSYTF.

V is TRBV28 and J is TRBJ2-3, with D possibly being TRBD1 (5 bases). This CDR3 region has 14 residues. Germline V gene lookup returns CDR1 MDHEN and CDR2 SYDVKM. Trimming took off 3 bases at V and 2 bases at J, with 9 bases between the two ends. CDR3 bases: TGTGCCAGCAGTTTGACAGTTTACACAGATACGCAGTATTTT. The encoded protein is CASSLTVYTDTQYF. The complete variable domain, with remaining parts taken from reference TRBV28 and TRBJ2-3, reads DVKVTQSSRYLVKRTGEKVFLECVQDMDHENMFWYRQDPGLGLRLIYFSYDVKMKEKGDIPEGYSVSREKKERFSLILESASTNQTSMYLCASSLTVYTDTQYFGPGTRLTVL.

Details on this clone: The sample holds other DNA sequences that translate to the same CDR3. The chain links TRBV18 to TRBJ1-2; 8 bases match TRBD1. Germline V CDR1 and CDR2: KGHSH, LQKENI. This CDR3 region has 13 residues. The J segment lost 4 bases and the V segment lost 3 bases, leaving 1 base of the junction unmatched. The CDR3 sequence is CASSPDRAYGYTF. DNA for the CDR3: TGTGCCAGCTCACCGGACAGGGCCTATGGCTACACCTTC.

The chain joins TRBV5-5 to TRBJ2-7; TRBD2 agrees at 11 bases. The germline V gene encodes CDR1 SGHKS and CDR2 YYEKEE (reference sequence). V lost 1 base, J lost 0 bases, and 12 bases stayed unmatched. The CDR3 consists of 19 residues. The CDR3 here is CASSLLLPSGRFSSYEQYF. DNA of the CDR3: TGTGCCAGCAGCTTGTTATTACCTAGCGGGAGGTTTAGCTCCTACGAGCAGTACTTC.

This clone showed up just a few times. The chain carries TRBV4-3 and TRBJ2-7; a possible D gene is TRBD2 (5 bases). This CDR3 is 13 amino acids long. Trimming cost V 2 bases and J 3 bases, with 8 bases left between them. Germline V gives CDR1 LGHNA, CDR2 YSLEER. CDR3 bases: TGCGCCAGCAGCCAATACAGCGGCTACGAGCAGTACTTC. It encodes CASSQYSGYEQYF.

The chain links TRBV15 to TRBJ1-1, with a tentative D call TRBD1 (5 bases). Deletions cut 5 bases from V and 1 base from J, with 8 bases between. The germline gives CDR1 LNHNV, CDR2 YYDKDF (reference sequence). This CDR3 contains 13 residues. In DNA form, the CDR3 reads TGTGCCACCAGCCGCACAGGGAACACTGAAGCTTTCTTT. Residues: CATSRTGNTEAFF.

V and J are TRBV27 and TRBJ2-1; 13 nucleotides match TRBD2. The J segment lost 8 bases and the V segment lost 5 bases, leaving 6 bases of the junction unmatched. This CDR3 is 15 amino acids long. Germline V gene data show CDR1 as MNHEY and CDR2 as SMNVEV (reference sequence). The CDR3 sequence is CASSLGLAGVHEQFF. CDR3 nucleotides: TGTGCCAGCAGTCTAGGACTAGCGGGGGTCCATGAGCAGTTCTTC.

A few counts support this clone. The chain recombines TRBV6-6 with TRBJ2-1, with a possible D match to TRBD2 (6 bases). The germline V and J ends were trimmed by 0 bases and 2 bases, with 11 bases remaining between them. This CDR3 is built from 16 residues. Germline CDR1 and CDR2: MNHNY and SVGAGI (reference sequence). The CDR3 protein is CASSYSPGRTYNEQFF. In nucleotides, the CDR3 is TGTGCCAGCAGTTACTCTCCGGGGAGGACCTACAATGAGCAGTTCTTC.

The chain combines TRBV7-6 with TRBJ1-6, with unresolved D. The germline CDR1 and CDR2 sequences are SGHVS and FNYEAQ. Trimming took 2 bases from V and 5 from J, leaving 10 bases between them. This CDR3 comprises 15 residues. CDR3 nucleotide sequence: TGTGCCAGCAGCTTAATGGGAGAGGATAATTCACCCCTCCACTTT. Translation: CASSLMGEDNSPLHF.